The 21 T cell receptor beta chains reported below all come from one sample, sequenced in a study of CD8 T cells in Susac syndrome. RNA in amounts of about 0.5 to 1 ug was reverse transcribed with random hexamers. TCRdb fed the immunoSEQ multiplex PCR reads into MiXCR, producing one record per CDR3 protein. The repertoire includes some 77,000 distinct CDR3 sequences, 93% of them detected once, and approximately 0.52% sits in the top ten. Material: CD4+ T cells from PBMCs. The receptors derive from a human donor with Susac syndrome.

The table lists this clonotype with a few counts. The V gene is TRBV6-2 or TRBV6-3, the J gene TRBJ2-1; 12 bases map to TRBD2. Germline V gene lookup returns CDR1 MNHEY and CDR2 SVGEGT. Germline trimming cut 2 bases from V and 9 bases from J; bases unmatched to any gene: 5. CDR3 length: 15 residues. In DNA, the CDR3 is TGTGCCAGCAGTTACCCCGGACTAGCGGGACGTGAGCAGTTCTTC. This sequence encodes CASSYPGLAGREQFF.

This clonotype was detected a few times. CDR3 region: CASSYPPNQPQHF. The CDR3 DNA reads TGTGCCAGCAGTTACCCACCTAATCAGCCCCAGCATTTT. The genes are TRBV6-2 or TRBV6-3 and TRBJ1-5; D is ambiguous. The germline gives CDR1 MNHEY, CDR2 SVGEGT. The CDR3 spans 13 residues. V shed 2 bases and J shed 4 bases, with 6 bases lying between them.

Only one count was recorded for this clonotype. This sequence joins TRBV12-5 and TRBJ2-3, with TRBD1 as a possible D gene (6 bases). V dropped 4 bases and J dropped 3 bases, with 17 bases sitting between them. Germline V gene sequence: CDR1 LGHNT, CDR2 FRNRAP. The CDR3 sequence is 16 residues long. The CDR3, as DNA: TGTGCTAGTGGTTCCGCACCGGGACATTCTACAGATACGCAGTATTTT. Amino acids: CASGSAPGHSTDTQYF.

The rearrangement joins TRBV28 to TRBJ2-3, with D tentatively TRBD1 (5 bases). This CDR3 is 15 amino acids long. V lost 5 bases and J 1 base, leaving 13 bases between the germline ends. Germline lookup yields CDR1 MDHEN and CDR2 SYDVKM. DNA for the CDR3: TGTGCCAGCAGTCCACCACAGGATGGCACAGATACGCAGTATTTT. Translated, it gives CASSPPQDGTDTQYF.

This chain uses TRBV6-2 or TRBV6-3 with TRBJ2-3; TRBD2 matches at 12 bases. This CDR3 region has 18 residues. Germline CDR1 MNHEY, CDR2 SVGEGT. Trimming removed 6 bases from V and 2 bases from J; junction bases left unmatched: 12. Here the CDR3 reads CASSPALTSGGSTDTQYF. CDR3 nucleotides: TGTGCCAGCAGCCCAGCCCTGACTAGCGGGGGATCCACAGATACGCAGTATTTT.

The chain is built from TRBV5-1 and TRBJ2-6; no reliable D call. V was cut by 7 bases and J by 1 base, with 18 bases left in between. The CDR3 consists of 17 residues. The germline V gene encodes CDR1 SGHRS and CDR2 YFSETQ. This CDR3 reads CASLLWPGASGANVLTF. The CDR3 DNA reads as TGCGCCAGCTTGTTATGGCCGGGCGCATCTGGGGCCAACGTCCTGACTTTC.

The chain has TRBV12-3 or TRBV12-4 and TRBJ2-2; 10 bases are a match to TRBD1. V lost 5 bases, J lost 3 bases, and 6 bases stayed unmatched. The CDR3 runs to 16 residues. CDR3: CASSPGQGGYTGELFF. The CDR3 region has the DNA TGTGCCAGCAGTCCAGGACAGGGGGGGTACACCGGGGAGCTGTTTTTT.

The chain carries TRBV20-1 and TRBJ2-7; the D gene could be TRBD1 or TRBD2 (5 bases each). The germline V gene encodes CDR1 DFQATT and CDR2 SNEGSKA (reference sequence). The CDR3 runs 11 residues. V gave up 7 bases and J gave up 2 bases, with 9 bases separating them. The CDR3 nucleotides read TGCAGTGTGGGGGATGCCTACGAGCAGTACTTC. Its protein product is CSVGDAYEQYF.

The chain employs TRBV18 and TRBJ2-7; D uncertain. V was shortened by 3 bases and J by 3 bases, with 15 bases between the two germline ends. Germline V lookup: CDR1 KGHSH, CDR2 LQKENI. The CDR3 sequence is 15 residues long. CDR3 protein: CASSPAVKGGYEQYF. In DNA, the CDR3 is TGTGCCAGCTCACCCGCCGTCAAGGGCGGCTACGAGCAGTACTTC.

The chain links TRBV20-1 to TRBJ1-5; TRBD1 aligns across 7 bases. The CDR3 is made up of 13 amino acids. With V trimmed by 8 bases and J by 0 bases, 4 bases remained unmatched. Germline CDR1 reads DFQATT; CDR2 reads SNEGSKA (reference sequence). The CDR3 sequence is CSRGTDSNQPQHF. Written as DNA, the CDR3 is TGCAGTAGGGGGACAGATAGCAATCAGCCCCAGCATTTT.

The DNA for the CDR3 is TGTGCCAGCAGCTTGCAGGGGTCAACCGGGGAGCTGTTTTTT. It encodes CASSLQGSTGELFF. The chain carries TRBV7-3 and TRBJ2-2; D is possibly TRBD1 (6 bases). The germline V gene has CDR1 SGHTA and CDR2 FQGTGA. This CDR3 has 14 residues. V dropped 3 bases and J dropped 5 bases, with 10 bases sitting between them.

This chain uses TRBV18 with TRBJ2-1; D gene ambiguous. This CDR3 is built from 13 residues. From germline, CDR1 is KGHSH and CDR2 LQKENI. Trimming removed 3 bases from V and 9 bases from J, with 12 bases in between. The CDR3 nucleotides are TGTGCCAGCTCACCCCGAGCGATTTCTGAGCAGTTCTTC. Encoded protein: CASSPRAISEQFF.

This chain connects TRBV20-1 to TRBJ1-5; no clear D gene. With 1 base removed from V and 0 bases from J, the gap between germline ends came to 7 bases. The CDR3 consists of 14 residues. Germline V CDR1 and CDR2: DFQATT, SNEGSKA (reference sequence). The CDR3 region is CSARVQSSNQPQHF. CDR3 nucleotide sequence: TGCAGTGCTAGAGTACAGTCTAGCAATCAGCCCCAGCATTTT.

This chain joins TRBV29-1 and TRBJ1-1, with D possibly being TRBD1 (6 bases). Looked up from germline, CDR1 is SQVTM and CDR2 is ANQGSEA. The CDR3 runs 13 residues. The V and J ends lost 5 bases and 0 bases respectively, with 10 bases between them. CDR3 nucleotide sequence: TGCAGCGTTAACAGGGCGCTGAACACTGAAGCTTTCTTT. This codes for CSVNRALNTEAFF.

V usage is TRBV28 and J usage is TRBJ1-4, with 9 bases lining up with TRBD1. CDR1 MDHEN and CDR2 SYDVKM come from the germline V gene. This CDR3 spans 15 amino acids. V shed 4 bases, J shed 4 bases, and the junction held 4 bases outside the gene matches. The CDR3 loop reads CASSSRTGVNEKLFF. CDR3 DNA: TGTGCCAGCAGTTCCAGGACAGGGGTTAATGAAAAACTGTTTTTT.

This chain uses TRBV5-1 with TRBJ2-3; TRBD2 is a possible D gene (5 bases). Trimming took 6 bases from V and 4 from J, leaving 6 bases between them. In germline, CDR1 is SGHRS, CDR2 YFSETQ. This CDR3 is 11 amino acids long. The CDR3 loop is CASKGADTQYF. The CDR3 DNA is TGCGCCAGCAAGGGAGCAGATACGCAGTATTTT.

The V gene is TRBV6-2 or TRBV6-3, the J gene TRBJ2-2; 7 bases map to TRBD2. V shed 3 bases, J shed 1 base, and the junction held 2 bases outside the gene matches. The CDR3 is 15 residues long. Germline values: CDR1 MNHEY, CDR2 SVGEGT. CDR3 amino acids: CASSYGLENTGELFF. The CDR3 region has the DNA TGTGCCAGCAGTTATGGACTAGAGAACACCGGGGAGCTGTTTTTT.

The chain employs TRBV20-1 and TRBJ1-5, with 8 bases matching TRBD1. CDR1 is DFQATT and CDR2 is SNEGSKA in the germline V gene (reference sequence). Unmatched junction bases numbered 5, after V lost 5 bases and J lost 2 bases. This CDR3 has 14 residues. The CDR3 spells CSARTGSGNQPQHF. The CDR3 DNA is TGCAGTGCTCGGACAGGGTCAGGCAATCAGCCCCAGCATTTT.

The chain carries TRBV6-5 and TRBJ2-5; D is possibly TRBD1 (6 bases). CDR1 is MNHEY, CDR2 SVGAGI, per germline. CDR3 length equals 15 residues. The V end lost 4 bases, the J end lost 7 bases, and 19 bases lay between the germline ends. The CDR3 loop reads CASSSGQPSLTTQYF. The CDR3 bases are TGTGCCAGCAGTTCCGGACAGCCCTCACTTACGACCCAGTACTTC.

The chain joins TRBV14 to TRBJ1-5; no clear D gene. V was trimmed by 4 bases and J by 4 bases, leaving 14 bases between them. Germline-derived CDR1 and CDR2 are SGHDN and FVKESK. The CDR3 is made up of 15 amino acids. CDR3 DNA: TGTGCCAGCAGCCCCGCGGGTAGAGGAAATCAGCCCCAGCATTTT. Translated, it gives CASSPAGRGNQPQHF. The variable domain in full, with the rest retrieved from reference TRBV14 and TRBJ1-5, is EAGVTQFPSHSVIEKGQTVTLRCDPISGHDNLYWYRRVMGKEIKFLLHFVKESKQDESGMPNNRFLAERTGGTYSTLKVQPAELEDSGVYFCASSPAGRGNQPQHFGDGTRLSIL.

This clonotype was picked up a small number of times. The genes are TRBV29-1 and TRBJ2-5, with unresolved D. The CDR3 spans 10 residues. Germline loops: CDR1 SQVTM, CDR2 ANQGSEA. The V end was cut by 4 bases, the J end by 3 bases, with 3 bases between. CDR3 coding DNA: TGCAGCGTTGCTGAAGAGACCCAGTACTTC. Its translation is CSVAEETQYF.